These 8 T cell receptor beta chains were all obtained from the same sample, sequenced in a study of cytomegalovirus exposure and HLA in healthy donors. PCR amplification relied on 60 Vbeta primers (plus 13 Jbeta primers). Profiling relied on immunoSEQ multiplex PCR, and the TCRdb table lists in-frame clones only, not all of them. The sample contains about 91,000 clones, 75% to 90% of which appear only once. Sequenced sample: PBMCs. Source of these receptors: a man between 18 and 29 years old in good health and CMV-seronegative.

Written as DNA, the CDR3 is TGTGCCAGTAGTTCGCGGGACAGGGGGCGTAGCAATCAGCCCCAGCATTTT. This encodes CASSSRDRGRSNQPQHF. V and J are TRBV19 and TRBJ1-5; 12 nucleotides line up with TRBD1. The CDR3 runs 17 residues. Germline lookup yields CDR1 LNHDA and CDR2 SQIVND (reference sequence). V gave up 5 bases and J gave up 0 bases; unmatched junction bases: 5.

The chain employs TRBV15 and TRBJ2-1; 9 nucleotides align to TRBD1. Germline V gene sequence: CDR1 LNHNV, CDR2 YYDKDF (reference sequence). The V and J ends lost 6 bases and 7 bases, in that order; junction bases with no gene match: 4. The CDR3 has 13 residues. CDR3 sequence reads: CATRGTGYNEQFF. As DNA, the CDR3 is TGTGCCACCAGAGGGACAGGGTATAATGAGCAGTTCTTC.

The chain is built from TRBV19 and TRBJ2-1, with 12 bases matching TRBD2. CDR1 is LNHDA, CDR2 SQIVND, per germline (reference sequence). This CDR3 has 15 amino acids. V lost 9 bases to trimming and J lost 4 bases; unmatched junction nucleotides: 7. DNA for the CDR3: TGTGCCAGCGGGACTAGCGGGTTAGAATACAATGAGCAGTTCTTC. It codes for CASGTSGLEYNEQFF.

The gene calls are TRBV14 and TRBJ2-7; D may be TRBD1 (7 bases). The germline CDR1 and CDR2 sequences are SGHDN and FVKESK. The CDR3 contains 14 residues. With 6 bases removed from V and 7 bases from J, the gap between germline ends came to 19 bases. The CDR3 sequence: CASRATAGGGEQYF. CDR3 DNA: TGTGCCAGCAGGGCTACCGCAGGGGGAGGAGAGCAGTACTTC. The variable domain in full, completed from reference TRBV14 and TRBJ2-7, reads EAGVTQFPSHSVIEKGQTVTLRCDPISGHDNLYWYRRVMGKEIKFLLHFVKESKQDESGMPNNRFLAERTGGTYSTLKVQPAELEDSGVYFCASRATAGGGEQYFGPGTRLTVT.

The chain carries TRBV10-3 and TRBJ2-7; TRBD1 is a possible D gene (5 bases). Per the germline V gene, CDR1 is ENHRY and CDR2 is SYGVKD. The V and J ends lost 6 bases and 4 bases respectively, with 13 bases between them. The CDR3 loop spans 13 amino acids. Here the CDR3 reads CAIRPDSVYEQYF. Here the CDR3 DNA reads TGTGCCATCAGACCCGACAGCGTTTACGAGCAGTACTTC.

This chain links TRBV6-5 with TRBJ2-2, with 7 bases fitting TRBD2. Trimming at V came to 5 bases and at J to 13 bases, leaving 13 bases not matched to a gene. Germline values: CDR1 MNHEY, CDR2 SVGAGI. The length of the CDR3 is 14 residues. CDR3 bases: TGTGCCAGCAGTCGAACTAGACCGGGGGGAAGGCTGTTTTTT. Its translation is CASSRTRPGGRLFF.

The rearrangement uses TRBV5-1 and TRBJ2-3; D is ambiguous. Trimming pared 0 bases from V and 3 bases from J, leaving 14 bases between. This CDR3 contains 16 residues. CDR1 is SGHRS and CDR2 is YFSETQ in the germline V gene. The CDR3 sequence: CASSLGANLRTDTQYF. The CDR3 coding sequence is TGCGCCAGCAGCTTGGGGGCCAATCTCAGGACAGATACGCAGTATTTT.

The chain uses TRBV6-5 and TRBJ2-7; 8 bases align to TRBD1. The trim removed 4 bases at V and 4 bases at J, leaving 9 bases unmatched. There are 15 residues in the CDR3. Germline loops: CDR1 MNHEY, CDR2 SVGAGI. The CDR3 sequence is CASSFSGQGWYEQYF. The CDR3 DNA reads TGTGCCAGCAGTTTCAGCGGACAGGGTTGGTACGAGCAGTACTTC.